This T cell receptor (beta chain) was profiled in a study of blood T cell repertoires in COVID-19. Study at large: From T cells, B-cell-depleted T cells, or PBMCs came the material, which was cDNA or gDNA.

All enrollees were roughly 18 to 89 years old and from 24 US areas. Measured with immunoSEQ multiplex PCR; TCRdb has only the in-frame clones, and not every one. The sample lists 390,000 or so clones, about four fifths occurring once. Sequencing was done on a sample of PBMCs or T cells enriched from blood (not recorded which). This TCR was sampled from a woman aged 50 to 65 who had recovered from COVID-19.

The CDR3: CASSLWEGNTIYF. The CDR3, as DNA: TGTGCCAGCAGTTTATGGGAGGGAAACACCATATATTTT. The chain employs TRBV12-3 or TRBV12-4 and TRBJ1-3; D gene unclear. The CDR3 has 13 amino acids. The germline V and J ends were trimmed by 2 bases and 4 bases, with 6 bases remaining between them.